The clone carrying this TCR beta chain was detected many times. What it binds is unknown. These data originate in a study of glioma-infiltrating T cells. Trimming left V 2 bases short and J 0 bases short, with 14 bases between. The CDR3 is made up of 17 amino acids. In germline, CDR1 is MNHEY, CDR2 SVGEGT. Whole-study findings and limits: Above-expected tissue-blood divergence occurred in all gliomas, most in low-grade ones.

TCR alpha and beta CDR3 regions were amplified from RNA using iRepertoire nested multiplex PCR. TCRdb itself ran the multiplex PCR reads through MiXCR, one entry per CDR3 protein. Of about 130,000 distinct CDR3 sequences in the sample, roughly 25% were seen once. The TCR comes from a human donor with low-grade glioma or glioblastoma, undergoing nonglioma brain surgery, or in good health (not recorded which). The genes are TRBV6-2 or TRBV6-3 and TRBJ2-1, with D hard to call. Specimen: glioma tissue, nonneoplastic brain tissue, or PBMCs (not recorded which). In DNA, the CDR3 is TGTGCCAGCAGTTACCCGATGGAGTACCTCTCCTACAATGAGCAGTTCTTC. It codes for CASSYPMEYLSYNEQFF.